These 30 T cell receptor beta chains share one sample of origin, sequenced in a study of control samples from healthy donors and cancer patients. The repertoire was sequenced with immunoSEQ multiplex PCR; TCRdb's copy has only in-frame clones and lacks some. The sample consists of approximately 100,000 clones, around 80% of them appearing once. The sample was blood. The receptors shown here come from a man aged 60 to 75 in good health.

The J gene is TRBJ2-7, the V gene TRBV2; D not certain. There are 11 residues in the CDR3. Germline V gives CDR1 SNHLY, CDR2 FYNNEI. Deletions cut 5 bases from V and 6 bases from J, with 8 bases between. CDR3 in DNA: TGTGCCAGCAGTTACTATAGCGAGCAGTACTTC. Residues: CASSYYSEQYF.

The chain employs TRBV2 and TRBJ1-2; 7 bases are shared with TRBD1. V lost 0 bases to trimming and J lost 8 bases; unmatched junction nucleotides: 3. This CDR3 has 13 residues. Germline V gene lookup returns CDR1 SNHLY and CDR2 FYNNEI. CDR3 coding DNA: TGTGCCAGCAGTGAAGCGGTGACAGGGGGCTACACCTTC. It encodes CASSEAVTGGYTF.

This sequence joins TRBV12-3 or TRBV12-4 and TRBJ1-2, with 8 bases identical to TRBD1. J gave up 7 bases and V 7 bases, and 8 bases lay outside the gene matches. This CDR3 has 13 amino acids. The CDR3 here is CASTPQGGSGYTF. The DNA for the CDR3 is TGTGCCAGCACCCCACAGGGGGGGTCTGGCTACACCTTC.

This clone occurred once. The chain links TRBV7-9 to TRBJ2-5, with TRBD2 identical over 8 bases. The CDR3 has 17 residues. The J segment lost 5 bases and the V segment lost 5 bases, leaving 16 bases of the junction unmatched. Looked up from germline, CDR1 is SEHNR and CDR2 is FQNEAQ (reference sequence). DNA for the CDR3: TGTGCCAGCAGCGCGCGGGCGGGACTAGGGAACTTGGAGACCCAGTACTTC. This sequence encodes CASSARAGLGNLETQYF.

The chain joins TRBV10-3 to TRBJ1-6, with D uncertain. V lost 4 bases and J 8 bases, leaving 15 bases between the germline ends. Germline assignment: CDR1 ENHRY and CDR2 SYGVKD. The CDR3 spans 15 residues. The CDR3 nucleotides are TGTGCCATCAGTGCTGTTGGGTTAACCCATTCACCCCTCCACTTT. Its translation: CAISAVGLTHSPLHF.

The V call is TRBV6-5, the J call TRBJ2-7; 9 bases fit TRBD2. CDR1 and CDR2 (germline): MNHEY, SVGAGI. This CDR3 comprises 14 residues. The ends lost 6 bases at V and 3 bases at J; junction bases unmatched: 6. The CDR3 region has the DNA TGTGCCAGCAGCCGCAGTAGCGGGAGCTACGAGCAGTACTTC. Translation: CASSRSSGSYEQYF.

The CDR3 spells CASEAGNSPLHF. The DNA of the CDR3 is TGTGCCAGCGAAGCAGGGAATTCACCCCTCCACTTT. V and J are TRBV28 and TRBJ1-6, with D possibly being TRBD1 (5 bases). The CDR3 has 12 amino acids. Germline CDR1 and CDR2: MDHEN and SYDVKM. V was cut by 8 bases and J by 7 bases, with 9 bases left in between.

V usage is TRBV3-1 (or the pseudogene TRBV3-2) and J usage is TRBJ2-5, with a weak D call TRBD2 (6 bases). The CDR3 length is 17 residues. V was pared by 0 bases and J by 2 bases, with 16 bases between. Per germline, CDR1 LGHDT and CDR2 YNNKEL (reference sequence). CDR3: CASSQERDRGWQETQYF. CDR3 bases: TGTGCCAGCAGCCAAGAACGGGACCGGGGGTGGCAAGAGACCCAGTACTTC.

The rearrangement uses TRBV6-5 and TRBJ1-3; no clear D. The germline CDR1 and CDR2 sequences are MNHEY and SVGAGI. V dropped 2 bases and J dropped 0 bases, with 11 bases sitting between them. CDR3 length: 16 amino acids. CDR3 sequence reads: CASSYEGFASGNTIYF. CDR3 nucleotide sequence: TGTGCCAGCAGTTACGAGGGATTCGCCTCTGGAAACACCATATATTTT.

CDR3: CASSPGTSGRWGTQYF. The CDR3 region has the DNA TGCGCCAGCAGTCCCGGGACTAGCGGGAGGTGGGGGACCCAGTACTTC. The chain uses TRBV10-2 and TRBJ2-5; TRBD2 matches at 15 bases. With 5 bases clipped from V and 7 bases from J, the junction kept 8 bases outside the gene matches. CDR3 length: 16 amino acids. Germline CDR1 WSHSY, CDR2 SAAADI.

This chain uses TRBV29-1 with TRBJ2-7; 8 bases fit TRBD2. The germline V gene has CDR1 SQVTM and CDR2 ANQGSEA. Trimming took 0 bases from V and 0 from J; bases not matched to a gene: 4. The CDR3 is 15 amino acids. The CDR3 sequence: CSVEELADTSYEQYF. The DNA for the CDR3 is TGCAGCGTTGAAGAACTAGCGGACACCTCCTACGAGCAGTACTTC.

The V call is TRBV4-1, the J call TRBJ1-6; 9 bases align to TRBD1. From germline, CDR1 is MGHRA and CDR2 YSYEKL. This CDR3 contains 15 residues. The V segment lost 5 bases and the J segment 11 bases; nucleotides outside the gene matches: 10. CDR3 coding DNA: TGCGCCAGCAGCGTCGTGGGACAGGGCTTCGCACCCCTCCACTTT. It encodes CASSVVGQGFAPLHF.

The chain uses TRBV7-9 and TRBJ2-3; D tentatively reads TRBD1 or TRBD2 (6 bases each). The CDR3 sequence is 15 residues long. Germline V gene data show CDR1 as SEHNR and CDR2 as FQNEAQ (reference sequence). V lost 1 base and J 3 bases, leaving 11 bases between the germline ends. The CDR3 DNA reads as TGTGCCAGCAGCTTAGGGGGGGCCCGAACAGATACGCAGTATTTT. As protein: CASSLGGARTDTQYF.

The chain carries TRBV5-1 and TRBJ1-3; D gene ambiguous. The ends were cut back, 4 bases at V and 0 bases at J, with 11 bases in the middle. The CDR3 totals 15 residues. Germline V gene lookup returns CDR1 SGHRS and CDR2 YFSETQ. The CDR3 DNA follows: TGCGCCAGCAGCCCGGGTGCCCGCTCTGGAAACACCATATATTTT. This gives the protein CASSPGARSGNTIYF.

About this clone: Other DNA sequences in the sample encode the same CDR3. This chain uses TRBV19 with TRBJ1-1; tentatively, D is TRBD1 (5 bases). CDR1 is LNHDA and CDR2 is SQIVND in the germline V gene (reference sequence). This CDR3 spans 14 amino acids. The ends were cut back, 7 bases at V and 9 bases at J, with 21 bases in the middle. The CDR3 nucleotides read TGTGCCAGTATTAAGGCGGCGAGGGGATCCAAAGCTTTCTTT. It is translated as CASIKAARGSKAFF.

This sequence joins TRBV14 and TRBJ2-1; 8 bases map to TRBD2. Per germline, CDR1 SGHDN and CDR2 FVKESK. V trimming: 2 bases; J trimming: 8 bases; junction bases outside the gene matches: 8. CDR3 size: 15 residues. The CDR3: CASSQISGNIHEQFF. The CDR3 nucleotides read TGTGCCAGCAGCCAAATTAGCGGGAATATCCATGAGCAGTTCTTC.

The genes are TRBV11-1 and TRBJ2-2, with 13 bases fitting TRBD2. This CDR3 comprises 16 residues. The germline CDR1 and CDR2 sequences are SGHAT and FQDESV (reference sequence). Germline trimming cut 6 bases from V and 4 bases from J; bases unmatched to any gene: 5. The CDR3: CASSFGTSGATGELFF. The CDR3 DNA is TGTGCCAGCAGTTTTGGGACTAGCGGGGCCACCGGGGAGCTGTTTTTT.

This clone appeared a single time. DNA of the CDR3: TGTGCCAGCAGCCAGGCTAGCGGGAGGGTCACAGATACGCAGTATTTT. Protein sequence: CASSQASGRVTDTQYF. V is TRBV3-1 (or the pseudogene TRBV3-2) and J is TRBJ2-3; 12 bases are shared with TRBD2. The germline gives CDR1 LGHDT, CDR2 YNNKEL (reference sequence). With 3 bases clipped from V and 2 bases from J, the junction kept 3 bases outside the gene matches. CDR3 length: 16 residues.

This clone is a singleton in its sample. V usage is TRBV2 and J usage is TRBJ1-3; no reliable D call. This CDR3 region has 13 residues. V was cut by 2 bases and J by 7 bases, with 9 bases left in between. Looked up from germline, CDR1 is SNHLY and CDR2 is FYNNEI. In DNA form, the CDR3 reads TGTGCCAGCAGTGAATCTGTAGGGAACACCATATATTTT. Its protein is CASSESVGNTIYF.

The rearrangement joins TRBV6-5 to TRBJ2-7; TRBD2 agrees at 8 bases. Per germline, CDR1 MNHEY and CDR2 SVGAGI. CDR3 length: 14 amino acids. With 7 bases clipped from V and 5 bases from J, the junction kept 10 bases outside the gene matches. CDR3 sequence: CASIKSGSTHEQYF. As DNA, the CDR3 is TGTGCCAGCATCAAAAGCGGGAGTACCCACGAGCAGTACTTC.

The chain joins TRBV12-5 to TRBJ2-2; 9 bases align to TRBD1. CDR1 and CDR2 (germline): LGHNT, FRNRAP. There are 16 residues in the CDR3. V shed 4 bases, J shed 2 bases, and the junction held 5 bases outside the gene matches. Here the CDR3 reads CASGWVTGGNTGELFF. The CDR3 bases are TGTGCTAGTGGTTGGGTGACAGGGGGAAACACCGGGGAGCTGTTTTTT.

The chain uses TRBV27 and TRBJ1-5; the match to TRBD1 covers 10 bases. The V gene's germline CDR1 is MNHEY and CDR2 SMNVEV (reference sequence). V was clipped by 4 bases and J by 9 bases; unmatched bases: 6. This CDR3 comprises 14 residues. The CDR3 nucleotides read TGTGCCAGCAGTTCAGGACAGGGGGTTTTGCCCCAGCATTTT. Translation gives CASSSGQGVLPQHF.

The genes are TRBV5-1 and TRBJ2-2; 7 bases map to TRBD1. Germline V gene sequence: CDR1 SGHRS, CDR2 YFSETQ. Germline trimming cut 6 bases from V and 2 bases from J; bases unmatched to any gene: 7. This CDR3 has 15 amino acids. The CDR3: CASNDRQGNTGELFF. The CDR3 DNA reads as TGCGCCAGCAACGACCGACAGGGAAACACCGGGGAGCTGTTTTTT.

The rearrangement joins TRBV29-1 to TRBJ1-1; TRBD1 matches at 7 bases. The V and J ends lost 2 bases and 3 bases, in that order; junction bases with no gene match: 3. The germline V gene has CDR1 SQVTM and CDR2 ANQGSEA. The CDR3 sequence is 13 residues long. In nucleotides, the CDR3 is TGCAGCGTTGAAAAAGGGGGCGACACTGAAGCTTTCTTT. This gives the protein CSVEKGGDTEAFF. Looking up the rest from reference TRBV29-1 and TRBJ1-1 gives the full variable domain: SAVISQKPSRDICQRGTSLTIQCQVDSQVTMMFWYRQQPGQSLTLIATANQGSEATYESGFVIDKFPISRPNLTFSTLTVSNMSPEDSSIYLCSVEKGGDTEAFFGQGTRLTVV.

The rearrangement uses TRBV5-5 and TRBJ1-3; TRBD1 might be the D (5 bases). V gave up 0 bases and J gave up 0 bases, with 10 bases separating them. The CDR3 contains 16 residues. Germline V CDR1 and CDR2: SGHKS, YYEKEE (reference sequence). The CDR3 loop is CASSLDRTLSGNTIYF. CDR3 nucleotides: TGTGCCAGCAGCTTGGACAGGACACTCTCTGGAAACACCATATATTTT.

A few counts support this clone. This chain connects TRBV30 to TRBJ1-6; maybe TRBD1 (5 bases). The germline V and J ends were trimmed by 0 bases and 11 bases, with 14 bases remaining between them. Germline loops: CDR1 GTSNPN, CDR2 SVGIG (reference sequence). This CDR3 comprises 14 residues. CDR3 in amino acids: CAWSVTGVVAPLHF. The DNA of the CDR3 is TGTGCCTGGAGTGTAACGGGGGTTGTTGCACCCCTCCACTTT.

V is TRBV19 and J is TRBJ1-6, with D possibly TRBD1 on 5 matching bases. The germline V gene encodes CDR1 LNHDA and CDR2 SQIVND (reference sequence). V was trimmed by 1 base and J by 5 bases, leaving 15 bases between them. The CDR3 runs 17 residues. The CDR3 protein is CASSIGRTRNNNSPLHF. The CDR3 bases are TGTGCCAGTAGTATAGGGCGGACACGCAACAATAATTCACCCCTCCACTTT. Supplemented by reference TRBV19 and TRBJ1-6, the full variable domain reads DGGITQSPKYLFRKEGQNVTLSCEQNLNHDAMYWYRQDPGQGLRLIYYSQIVNDFQKGDIAEGYSVSREKKESFPLTVTSAQKNPTAFYLCASSIGRTRNNNSPLHFGNGTRLTVT.

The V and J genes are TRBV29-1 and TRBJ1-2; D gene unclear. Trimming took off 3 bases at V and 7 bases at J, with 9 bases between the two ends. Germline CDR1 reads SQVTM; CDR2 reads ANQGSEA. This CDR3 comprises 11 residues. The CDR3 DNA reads TGCAGCGTTGACGGGGTACGTGGCTACACCTTC. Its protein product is CSVDGVRGYTF.

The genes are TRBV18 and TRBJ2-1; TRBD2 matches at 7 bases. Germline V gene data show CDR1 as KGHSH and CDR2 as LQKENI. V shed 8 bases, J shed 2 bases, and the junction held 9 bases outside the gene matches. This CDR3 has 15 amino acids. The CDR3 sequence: CASQMGGFTYNEQFF. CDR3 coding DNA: TGTGCCAGCCAAATGGGGGGGTTTACCTACAATGAGCAGTTCTTC.

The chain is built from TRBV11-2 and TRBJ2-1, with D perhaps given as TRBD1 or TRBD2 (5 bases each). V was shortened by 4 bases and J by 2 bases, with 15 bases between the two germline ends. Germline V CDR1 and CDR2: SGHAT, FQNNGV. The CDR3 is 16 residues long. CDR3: CASSSPGSRAYNEQFF. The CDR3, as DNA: TGTGCCAGCAGCTCCCCGGGATCCAGGGCCTACAATGAGCAGTTCTTC.